This is a list of T cell receptor beta chains from one sample in a study of cytomegalovirus exposure and HLA in healthy donors. Sequenced by immunoSEQ multiplex PCR; TCRdb stores in-frame clones only, minus some. The table lists about 160,000 clones, about 80% of them singletons. Sequencing was done on a sample of PBMCs. The receptors come from a man aged 50-60 years in good health and CMV-seropositive. Each CDR3 is given without its conserved first and last residue. Some rows have no size entry. The others give once, few or many, or a class for an expanded clone.

clone_size: -; v_call: TRBV6-1; j_call: -; cdr3_aa: ASRDYINEQY
clone_size: -; v_call: TRBV27; j_call: TRBJ1-2; cdr3_aa: ASSPQRHGAALYGYT
clone_size: -; v_call: TRBV4-1; j_call: TRBJ2-7; cdr3_aa: ASSQATGSYEQY
clone_size: -; v_call: TRBV27; j_call: TRBJ2-7; cdr3_aa: ASSYRGTYEQY
clone_size: -; v_call: TRBV6-5; j_call: TRBJ1-3; cdr3_aa: ASSRTGEAGNTIY
clone_size: -; v_call: TRBV5-1; j_call: TRBJ2-7; cdr3_aa: ASSFVVGPYEQY
clone_size: -; v_call: TRBV4-1; j_call: TRBJ1-1; cdr3_aa: ASSYRGMNTEAF
clone_size: once; v_call: TRBV4-3; j_call: TRBJ2-5; cdr3_aa: ASSQDLRAGQETQY
clone_size: -; v_call: TRBV2; j_call: TRBJ2-6; cdr3_aa: ASSDTSGGGILSGANVLT
clone_size: -; v_call: TRBV28; j_call: TRBJ2-7; cdr3_aa: ASSLPGQGYEQY
clone_size: -; v_call: TRBV4-2; j_call: TRBJ2-1; cdr3_aa: ASSQVTRADNEQF
clone_size: -; v_call: TRBV9; j_call: TRBJ2-3; cdr3_aa: ASSERSGGPHSDTQY
clone_size: -; v_call: TRBV6-5; j_call: TRBJ1-6; cdr3_aa: ASSYATGVNSPLH
clone_size: -; v_call: TRBV10-3; j_call: TRBJ1-6; cdr3_aa: AISVGQGNSPLH
clone_size: -; v_call: TRBV7-3; j_call: TRBJ2-3; cdr3_aa: ASSRLAGVTDTQY
clone_size: -; v_call: TRBV9; j_call: TRBJ2-5; cdr3_aa: ASSRGGEETQY
clone_size: -; v_call: TRBV9; j_call: TRBJ2-2; cdr3_aa: ASSTRTGFPGELF
clone_size: -; v_call: TRBV4-1; j_call: TRBJ1-2; cdr3_aa: ASSQDRAETGNYGYT
clone_size: -; v_call: TRBV19; j_call: TRBJ2-1; cdr3_aa: ASSMARRVYNEQF
clone_size: -; v_call: TRBV7-9; j_call: TRBJ1-1; cdr3_aa: ASSLLAGGNTEAF
clone_size: -; v_call: TRBV7-6; j_call: TRBJ2-7; cdr3_aa: ASSFWDRRSYEQY
clone_size: -; v_call: TRBV19; j_call: TRBJ2-3; cdr3_aa: ASTPGHFTDTQY
clone_size: -; v_call: TRBV7-3; j_call: TRBJ2-5; cdr3_aa: ASSLGGDETQY
clone_size: -; v_call: TRBV7-9; j_call: TRBJ1-2; cdr3_aa: ASSLSLSNYGYT
clone_size: -; v_call: TRBV11-1; j_call: TRBJ2-5; cdr3_aa: ATTLDRGPLQETQY
clone_size: -; v_call: TRBV6-5; j_call: TRBJ1-2; cdr3_aa: ASTRTGGYYGYT
clone_size: few; v_call: TRBV4-3; j_call: TRBJ1-4; cdr3_aa: ASSPTLGGTNEKLF
clone_size: -; v_call: TRBV7-8; j_call: TRBJ1-5; cdr3_aa: ASSVARGRGQPQH
clone_size: -; v_call: TRBV9; j_call: TRBJ2-1; cdr3_aa: ASSGKTASYNEQF
clone_size: -; v_call: TRBV5-1; j_call: TRBJ2-3; cdr3_aa: ASSTGPGGDTQY
clone_size: few; v_call: TRBV27; j_call: TRBJ2-7; cdr3_aa: ASSPGRGGYEQY
clone_size: few; v_call: TRBV11-2; j_call: TRBJ2-5; cdr3_aa: ASSLEWKGETQY
clone_size: -; v_call: TRBV27; j_call: TRBJ1-6; cdr3_aa: ASRPTAHNSPLH
clone_size: -; v_call: TRBV7-3; j_call: TRBJ2-6; cdr3_aa: ASSLPQGVGISQTPGANVLT
clone_size: -; v_call: TRBV21-1; j_call: TRBJ1-2; cdr3_aa: ASSMKPLCGTGFLNYGYT
clone_size: -; v_call: TRBV6-1; j_call: TRBJ2-2; cdr3_aa: ASSLPSGGGGELF
clone_size: -; v_call: TRBV7-9; j_call: TRBJ1-1; cdr3_aa: ASSTGGPTEAF
clone_size: -; v_call: TRBV5-1; j_call: TRBJ2-1; cdr3_aa: ASSFRRGSVSYNEQF
clone_size: few; v_call: TRBV23-1; j_call: TRBJ1-2; cdr3_aa: ASSQVDRGPGYT
clone_size: -; v_call: TRBV9; j_call: TRBJ1-2; cdr3_aa: ASSLRDREGYT
clone_size: few; v_call: TRBV29-1; j_call: TRBJ2-7; cdr3_aa: SVEDPVRTGPPKGGTPFYEQY
clone_size: once; v_call: TRBV5-1; j_call: TRBJ2-7; cdr3_aa: ASSLASGGAVYEQY
clone_size: -; v_call: TRBV30; j_call: TRBJ2-6; cdr3_aa: AWAGQGARSGANVLT
clone_size: -; v_call: TRBV15; j_call: TRBJ1-4; cdr3_aa: ATSRGRQSNEKLF
clone_size: -; v_call: TRBV10-1; j_call: TRBJ2-1; cdr3_aa: ASSAGGRNEQF
clone_size: -; v_call: TRBV14; j_call: TRBJ1-5; cdr3_aa: ASNSGQGFNQPQH
clone_size: -; v_call: TRBV7-6; j_call: TRBJ1-2; cdr3_aa: ASSRDRGHGYT
clone_size: once; v_call: TRBV5-1; j_call: TRBJ1-6; cdr3_aa: ASSLAGVAPSRSSYNSPLH
clone_size: -; v_call: TRBV5-5; j_call: TRBJ1-5; cdr3_aa: ASSMDPIRQGRSNQPQH
clone_size: -; v_call: TRBV5-1; j_call: TRBJ2-3; cdr3_aa: ASSLLTRDTDTQY
clone_size: -; v_call: TRBV4-3; j_call: TRBJ1-1; cdr3_aa: ASSQDAGSMNTEAF
clone_size: -; v_call: TRBV7-9; j_call: TRBJ2-7; cdr3_aa: ASSSHIPTGHYEQY
clone_size: -; v_call: TRBV21-1; j_call: TRBJ2-2; cdr3_aa: ASSTEGGGTGELF